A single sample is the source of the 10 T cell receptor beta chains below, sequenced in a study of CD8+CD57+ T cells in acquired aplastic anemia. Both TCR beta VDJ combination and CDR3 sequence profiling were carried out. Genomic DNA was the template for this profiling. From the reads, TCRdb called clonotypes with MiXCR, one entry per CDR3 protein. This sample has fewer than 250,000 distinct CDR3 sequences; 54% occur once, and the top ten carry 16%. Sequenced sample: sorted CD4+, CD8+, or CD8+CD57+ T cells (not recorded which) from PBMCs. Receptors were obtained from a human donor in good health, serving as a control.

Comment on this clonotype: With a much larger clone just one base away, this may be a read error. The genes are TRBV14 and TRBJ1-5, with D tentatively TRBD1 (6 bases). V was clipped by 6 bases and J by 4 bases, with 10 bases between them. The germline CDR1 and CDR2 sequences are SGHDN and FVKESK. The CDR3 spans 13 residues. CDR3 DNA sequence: TGTGCCAGCAGATCCACAGGGAATCAGCCCCAGCATTTT. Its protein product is CASRSTGNQPQHF. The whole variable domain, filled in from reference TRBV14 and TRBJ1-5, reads EAGVTQFPSHSVIEKGQTVTLRCDPISGHDNLYWYRRVMGKEIKFLLHFVKESKQDESGMPNNRFLAERTGGTYSTLKVQPAELEDSGVYFCASRSTGNQPQHFGDGTRLSIL.

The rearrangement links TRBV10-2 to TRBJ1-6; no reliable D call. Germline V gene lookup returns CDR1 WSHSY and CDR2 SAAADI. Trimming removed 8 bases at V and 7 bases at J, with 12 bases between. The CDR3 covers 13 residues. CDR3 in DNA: TGCGCCAGCCGCTTGGGGTTGAATTCACCCCTCCACTTT. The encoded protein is CASRLGLNSPLHF.

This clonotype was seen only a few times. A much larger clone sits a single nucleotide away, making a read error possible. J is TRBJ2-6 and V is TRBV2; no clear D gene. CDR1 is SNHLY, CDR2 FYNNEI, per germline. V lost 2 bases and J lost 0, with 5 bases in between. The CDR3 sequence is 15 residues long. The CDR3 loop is CASSEQSSGANVLTF. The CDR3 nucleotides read TGTGCCAGCAGTGAACAAAGCTCTGGGGCCAACGTCCTGACTTTC.

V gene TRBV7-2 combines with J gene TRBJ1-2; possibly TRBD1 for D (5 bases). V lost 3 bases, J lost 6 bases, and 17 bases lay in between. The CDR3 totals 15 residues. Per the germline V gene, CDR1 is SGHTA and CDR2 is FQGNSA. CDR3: CASSFGAVSSDGYTF. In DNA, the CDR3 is TGTGCCAGCAGCTTCGGGGCGGTGAGTTCGGATGGCTACACCTTC.

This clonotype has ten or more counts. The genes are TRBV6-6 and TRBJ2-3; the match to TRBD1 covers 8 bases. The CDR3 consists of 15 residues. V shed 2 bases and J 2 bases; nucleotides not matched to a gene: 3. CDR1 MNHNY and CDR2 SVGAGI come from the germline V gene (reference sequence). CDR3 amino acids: CASSYGQGYTDTQYF. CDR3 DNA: TGTGCCAGCAGTTACGGACAGGGATACACAGATACGCAGTATTTT.

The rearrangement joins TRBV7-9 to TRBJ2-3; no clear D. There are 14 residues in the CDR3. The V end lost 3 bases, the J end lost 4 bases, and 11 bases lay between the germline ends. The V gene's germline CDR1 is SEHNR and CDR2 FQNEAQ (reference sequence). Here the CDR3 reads CASSFGPASDTQYF. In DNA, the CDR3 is TGTGCCAGCAGCTTCGGACCAGCCTCAGATACGCAGTATTTT. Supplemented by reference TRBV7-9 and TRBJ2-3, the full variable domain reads DTGVSQNPRHKITKRGQNVTFRCDPISEHNRLYWYRQTLGQGPEFLTYFQNEAQLEKSRLLSDRFSAERPKGSFSTLEIQRTEQGDSAMYLCASSFGPASDTQYFGPGTRLTVL.

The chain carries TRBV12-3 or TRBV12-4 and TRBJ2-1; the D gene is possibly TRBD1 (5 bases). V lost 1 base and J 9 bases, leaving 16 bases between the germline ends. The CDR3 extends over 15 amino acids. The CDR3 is CASSLGRGPSSEQFF. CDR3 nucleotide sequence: TGTGCCAGCAGTTTAGGAAGGGGCCCCAGTAGTGAGCAGTTCTTC.

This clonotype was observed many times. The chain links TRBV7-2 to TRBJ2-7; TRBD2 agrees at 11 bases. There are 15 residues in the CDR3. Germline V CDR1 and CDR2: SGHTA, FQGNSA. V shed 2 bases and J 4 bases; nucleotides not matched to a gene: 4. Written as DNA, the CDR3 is TGTGCCAGCAGCTTACGTAGCGGGGGGGCTTACGAGCAGTACTTC. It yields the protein CASSLRSGGAYEQYF.

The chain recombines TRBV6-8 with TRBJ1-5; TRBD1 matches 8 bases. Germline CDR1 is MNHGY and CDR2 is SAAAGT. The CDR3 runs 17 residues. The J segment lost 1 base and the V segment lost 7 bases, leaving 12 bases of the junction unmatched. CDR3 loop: CASTQTGTGSSNQPQHF. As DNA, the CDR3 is TGTGCCAGCACTCAAACGGGGACAGGATCGAGCAATCAGCCCCAGCATTTT.

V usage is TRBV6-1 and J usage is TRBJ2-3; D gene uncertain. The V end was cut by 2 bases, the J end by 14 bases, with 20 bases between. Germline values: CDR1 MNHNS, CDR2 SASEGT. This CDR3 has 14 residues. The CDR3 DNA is TGTGCCAGCAGTGAACGAGGAGCGACGGACCGCCTGTATTTT. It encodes CASSERGATDRLYF.